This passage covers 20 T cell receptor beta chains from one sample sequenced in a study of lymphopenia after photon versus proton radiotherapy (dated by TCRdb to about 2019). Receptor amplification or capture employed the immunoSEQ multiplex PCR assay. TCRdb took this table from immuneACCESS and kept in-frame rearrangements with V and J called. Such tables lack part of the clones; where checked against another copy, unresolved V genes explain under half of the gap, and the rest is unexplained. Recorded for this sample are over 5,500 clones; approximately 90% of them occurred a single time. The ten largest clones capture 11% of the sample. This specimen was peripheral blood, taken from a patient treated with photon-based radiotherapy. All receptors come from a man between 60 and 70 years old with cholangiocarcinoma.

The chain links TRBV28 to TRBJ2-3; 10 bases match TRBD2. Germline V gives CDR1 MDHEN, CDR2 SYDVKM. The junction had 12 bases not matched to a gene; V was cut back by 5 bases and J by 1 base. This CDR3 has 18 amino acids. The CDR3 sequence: CASSQTSGWVYGTDTQYF. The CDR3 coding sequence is TGTGCCAGCAGTCAGACTAGCGGGTGGGTGTACGGCACAGATACGCAGTATTTT.

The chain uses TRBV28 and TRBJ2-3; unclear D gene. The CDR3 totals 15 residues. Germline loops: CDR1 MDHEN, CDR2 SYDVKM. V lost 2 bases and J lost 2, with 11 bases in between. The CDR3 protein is CASSLGRLPTDTQYF. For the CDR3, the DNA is TGTGCCAGCAGTTTAGGCAGACTTCCCACAGATACGCAGTATTTT.

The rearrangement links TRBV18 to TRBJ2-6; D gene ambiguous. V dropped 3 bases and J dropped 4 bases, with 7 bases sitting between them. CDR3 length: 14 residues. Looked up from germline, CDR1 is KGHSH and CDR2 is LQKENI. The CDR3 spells CASSPLTGANVLTF. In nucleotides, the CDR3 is TGTGCCAGCTCACCCTTGACCGGGGCCAACGTCCTGACTTTC.

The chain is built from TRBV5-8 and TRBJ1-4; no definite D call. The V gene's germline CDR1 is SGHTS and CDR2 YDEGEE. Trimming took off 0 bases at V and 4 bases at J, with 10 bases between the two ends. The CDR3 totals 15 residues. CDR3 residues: CASSLADDDNEKLFF. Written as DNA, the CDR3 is TGTGCCAGCAGCTTGGCAGACGATGATAATGAAAAACTGTTTTTT.

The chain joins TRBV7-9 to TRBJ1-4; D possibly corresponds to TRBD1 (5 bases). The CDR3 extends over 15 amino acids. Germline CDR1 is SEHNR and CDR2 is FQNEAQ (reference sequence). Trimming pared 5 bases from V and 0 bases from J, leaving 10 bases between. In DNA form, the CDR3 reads TGTGCCAGCAGCCTTGGGACCGCAACTAATGAAAAACTGTTTTTT. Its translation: CASSLGTATNEKLFF.

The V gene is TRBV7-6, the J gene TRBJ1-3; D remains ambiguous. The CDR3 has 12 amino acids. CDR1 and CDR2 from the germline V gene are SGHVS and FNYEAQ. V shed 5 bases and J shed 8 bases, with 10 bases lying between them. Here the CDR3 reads CASSGGDYTIYF. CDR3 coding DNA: TGTGCCAGCAGCGGCGGTGATTACACCATATATTTT.

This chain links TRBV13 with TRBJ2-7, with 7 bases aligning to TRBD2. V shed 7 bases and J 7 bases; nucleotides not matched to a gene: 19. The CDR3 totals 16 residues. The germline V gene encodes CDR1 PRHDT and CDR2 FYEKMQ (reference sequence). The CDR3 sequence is CASIHRSGTTSEEQYF. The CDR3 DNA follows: TGTGCCAGCATCCACAGGTCCGGGACTACATCAGAAGAGCAGTACTTC.

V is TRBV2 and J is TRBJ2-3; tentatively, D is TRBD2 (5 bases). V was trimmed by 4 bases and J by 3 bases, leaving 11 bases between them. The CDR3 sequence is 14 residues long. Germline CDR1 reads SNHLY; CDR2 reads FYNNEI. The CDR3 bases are TGTGCCAGCAGTGCCGGACTTACAACAGATACGCAGTATTTT. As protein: CASSAGLTTDTQYF.

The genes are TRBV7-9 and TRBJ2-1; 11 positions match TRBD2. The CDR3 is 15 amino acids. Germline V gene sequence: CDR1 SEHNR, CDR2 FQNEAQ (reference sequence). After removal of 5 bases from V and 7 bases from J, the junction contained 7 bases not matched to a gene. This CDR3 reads CASSLTSGSPNEQFF. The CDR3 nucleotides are TGTGCCAGCAGCCTTACTAGCGGGAGTCCAAATGAGCAGTTCTTC.

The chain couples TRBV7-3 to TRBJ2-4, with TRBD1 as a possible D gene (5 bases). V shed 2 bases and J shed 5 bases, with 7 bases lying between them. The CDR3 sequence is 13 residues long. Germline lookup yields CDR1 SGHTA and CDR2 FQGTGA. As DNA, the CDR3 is TGTGCCAGCAGCTTAGGGGCCGAAAACATTCAGTACTTC. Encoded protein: CASSLGAENIQYF.

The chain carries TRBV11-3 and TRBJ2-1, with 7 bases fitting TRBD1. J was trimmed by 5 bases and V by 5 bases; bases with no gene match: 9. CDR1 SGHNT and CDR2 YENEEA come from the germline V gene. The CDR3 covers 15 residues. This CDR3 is CASSRGGQRNNEQFF. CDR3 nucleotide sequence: TGTGCCAGCAGCAGAGGGGGACAGCGTAACAATGAGCAGTTCTTC.

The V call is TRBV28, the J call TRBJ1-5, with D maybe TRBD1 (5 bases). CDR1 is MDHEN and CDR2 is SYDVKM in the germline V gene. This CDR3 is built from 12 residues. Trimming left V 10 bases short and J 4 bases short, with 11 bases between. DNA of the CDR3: TGTGCCAACGCGGGACGGAATCAGCCCCAGCATTTT. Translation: CANAGRNQPQHF.

The CDR3 sequence: CASRTSGSASYNEQFF. DNA of the CDR3: TGTGCCAGCAGGACTAGCGGGAGCGCCTCCTACAATGAGCAGTTCTTC. The chain joins TRBV27 to TRBJ2-1, with TRBD2 identical over 12 bases. J gave up 0 bases and V 6 bases, and 3 bases lay outside the gene matches. Germline-derived CDR1 and CDR2 are MNHEY and SMNVEV (reference sequence). The CDR3 has 16 residues.

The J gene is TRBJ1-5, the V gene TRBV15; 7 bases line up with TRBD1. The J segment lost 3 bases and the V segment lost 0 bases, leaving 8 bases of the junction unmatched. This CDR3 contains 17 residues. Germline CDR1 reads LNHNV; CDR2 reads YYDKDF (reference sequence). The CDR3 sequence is CATSRDGGDRLNQPQHF. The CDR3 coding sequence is TGTGCCACCAGCAGAGATGGTGGGGACAGACTCAATCAGCCCCAGCATTTT.

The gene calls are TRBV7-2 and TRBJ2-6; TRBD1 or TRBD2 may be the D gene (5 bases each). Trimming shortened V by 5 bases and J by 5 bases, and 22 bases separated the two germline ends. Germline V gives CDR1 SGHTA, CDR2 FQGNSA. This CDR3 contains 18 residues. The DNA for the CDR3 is TGTGCCAGCAGCGAGAAGGGGAGACGACAAAGTCGGGCCAACGTCCTGACTTTC. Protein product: CASSEKGRRQSRANVLTF.

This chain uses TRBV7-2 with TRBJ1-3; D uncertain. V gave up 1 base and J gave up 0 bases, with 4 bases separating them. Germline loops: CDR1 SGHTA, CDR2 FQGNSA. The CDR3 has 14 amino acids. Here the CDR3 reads CASSLDSSGNTIYF. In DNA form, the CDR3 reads TGTGCCAGCAGCTTAGACAGCTCTGGAAACACCATATATTTT. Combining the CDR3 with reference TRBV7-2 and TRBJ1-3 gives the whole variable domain GAGVSQSPSNKVTEKGKDVELRCDPISGHTALYWYRQSLGQGLEFLIYFQGNSAPDKSGLPSDRFSAERTGGSVSTLTIQRTQQEDSAVYLCASSLDSSGNTIYFGEGSWLTVV.

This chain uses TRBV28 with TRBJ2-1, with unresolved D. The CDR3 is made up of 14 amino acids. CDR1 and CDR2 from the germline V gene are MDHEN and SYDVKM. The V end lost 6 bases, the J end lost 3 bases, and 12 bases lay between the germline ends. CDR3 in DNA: TGTGCCAGCAGCACCGACTGGAACTACAATGAGCAGTTCTTC. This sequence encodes CASSTDWNYNEQFF.

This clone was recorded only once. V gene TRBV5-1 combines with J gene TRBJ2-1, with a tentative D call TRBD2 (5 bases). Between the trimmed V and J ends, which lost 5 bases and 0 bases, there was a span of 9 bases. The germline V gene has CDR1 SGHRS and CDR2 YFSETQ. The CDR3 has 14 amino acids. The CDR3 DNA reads TGCGCCAGCAGAATCAGCGGCTCCTACAATGAGCAGTTCTTC. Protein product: CASRISGSYNEQFF.

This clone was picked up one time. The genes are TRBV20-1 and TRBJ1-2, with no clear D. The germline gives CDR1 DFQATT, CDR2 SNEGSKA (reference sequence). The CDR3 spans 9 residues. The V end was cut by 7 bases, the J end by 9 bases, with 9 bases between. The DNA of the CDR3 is TGCAGTGTAAGTCCTCGCTACACCTTC. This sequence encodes CSVSPRYTF.

CDR3 loop: CASSVWTGGIVGELFF. The CDR3 DNA follows: TGTGCCAGCAGCGTTTGGACAGGGGGCATAGTCGGGGAGCTGTTTTTT. V is TRBV9 and J is TRBJ2-2; TRBD1 matches 11 bases. J gave up 7 bases and V 2 bases, and 7 bases lay outside the gene matches. The CDR3 runs to 16 residues. The germline V gene encodes CDR1 SGDLS and CDR2 YYNGEE.